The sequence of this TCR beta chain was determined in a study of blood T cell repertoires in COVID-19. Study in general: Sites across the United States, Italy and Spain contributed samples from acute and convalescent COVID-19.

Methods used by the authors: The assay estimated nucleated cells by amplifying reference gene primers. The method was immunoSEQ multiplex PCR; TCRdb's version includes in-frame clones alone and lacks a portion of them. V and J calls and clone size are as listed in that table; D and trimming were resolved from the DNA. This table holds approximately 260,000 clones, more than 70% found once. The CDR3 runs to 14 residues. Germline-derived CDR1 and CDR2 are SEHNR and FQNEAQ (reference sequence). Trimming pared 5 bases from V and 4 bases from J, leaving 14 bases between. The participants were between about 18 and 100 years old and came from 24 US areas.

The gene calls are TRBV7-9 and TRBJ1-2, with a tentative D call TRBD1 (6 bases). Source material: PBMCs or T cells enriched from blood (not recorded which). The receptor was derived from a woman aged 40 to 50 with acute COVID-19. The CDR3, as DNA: TGTGCCAGCAGCCAGAGACAGGTGCCCTATGGCTACACCTTC. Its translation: CASSQRQVPYGYTF.